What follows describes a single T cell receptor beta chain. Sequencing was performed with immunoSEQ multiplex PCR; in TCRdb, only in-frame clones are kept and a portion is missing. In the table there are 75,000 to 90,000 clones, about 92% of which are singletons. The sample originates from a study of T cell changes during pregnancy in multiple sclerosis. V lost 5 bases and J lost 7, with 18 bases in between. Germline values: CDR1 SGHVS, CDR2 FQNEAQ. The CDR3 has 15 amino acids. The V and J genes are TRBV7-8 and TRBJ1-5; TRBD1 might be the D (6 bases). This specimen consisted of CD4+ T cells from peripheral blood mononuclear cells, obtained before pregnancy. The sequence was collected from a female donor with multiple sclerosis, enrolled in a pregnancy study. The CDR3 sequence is CASSPQPGGGQPQHF. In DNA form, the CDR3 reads TGTGCCAGCAGCCCCCAACCGGGGGGCGGCCAGCCCCAGCATTTT. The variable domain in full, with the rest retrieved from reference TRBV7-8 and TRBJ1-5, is GAGVSQSPRYKVAKRGQDVALRCDPISGHVSLFWYQQALGQGPEFLTYFQNEAQLDKSGLPSDRFFAERPEGSVSTLKIQRTQQEDSAVYLCASSPQPGGGQPQHFGDGTRLSIL.